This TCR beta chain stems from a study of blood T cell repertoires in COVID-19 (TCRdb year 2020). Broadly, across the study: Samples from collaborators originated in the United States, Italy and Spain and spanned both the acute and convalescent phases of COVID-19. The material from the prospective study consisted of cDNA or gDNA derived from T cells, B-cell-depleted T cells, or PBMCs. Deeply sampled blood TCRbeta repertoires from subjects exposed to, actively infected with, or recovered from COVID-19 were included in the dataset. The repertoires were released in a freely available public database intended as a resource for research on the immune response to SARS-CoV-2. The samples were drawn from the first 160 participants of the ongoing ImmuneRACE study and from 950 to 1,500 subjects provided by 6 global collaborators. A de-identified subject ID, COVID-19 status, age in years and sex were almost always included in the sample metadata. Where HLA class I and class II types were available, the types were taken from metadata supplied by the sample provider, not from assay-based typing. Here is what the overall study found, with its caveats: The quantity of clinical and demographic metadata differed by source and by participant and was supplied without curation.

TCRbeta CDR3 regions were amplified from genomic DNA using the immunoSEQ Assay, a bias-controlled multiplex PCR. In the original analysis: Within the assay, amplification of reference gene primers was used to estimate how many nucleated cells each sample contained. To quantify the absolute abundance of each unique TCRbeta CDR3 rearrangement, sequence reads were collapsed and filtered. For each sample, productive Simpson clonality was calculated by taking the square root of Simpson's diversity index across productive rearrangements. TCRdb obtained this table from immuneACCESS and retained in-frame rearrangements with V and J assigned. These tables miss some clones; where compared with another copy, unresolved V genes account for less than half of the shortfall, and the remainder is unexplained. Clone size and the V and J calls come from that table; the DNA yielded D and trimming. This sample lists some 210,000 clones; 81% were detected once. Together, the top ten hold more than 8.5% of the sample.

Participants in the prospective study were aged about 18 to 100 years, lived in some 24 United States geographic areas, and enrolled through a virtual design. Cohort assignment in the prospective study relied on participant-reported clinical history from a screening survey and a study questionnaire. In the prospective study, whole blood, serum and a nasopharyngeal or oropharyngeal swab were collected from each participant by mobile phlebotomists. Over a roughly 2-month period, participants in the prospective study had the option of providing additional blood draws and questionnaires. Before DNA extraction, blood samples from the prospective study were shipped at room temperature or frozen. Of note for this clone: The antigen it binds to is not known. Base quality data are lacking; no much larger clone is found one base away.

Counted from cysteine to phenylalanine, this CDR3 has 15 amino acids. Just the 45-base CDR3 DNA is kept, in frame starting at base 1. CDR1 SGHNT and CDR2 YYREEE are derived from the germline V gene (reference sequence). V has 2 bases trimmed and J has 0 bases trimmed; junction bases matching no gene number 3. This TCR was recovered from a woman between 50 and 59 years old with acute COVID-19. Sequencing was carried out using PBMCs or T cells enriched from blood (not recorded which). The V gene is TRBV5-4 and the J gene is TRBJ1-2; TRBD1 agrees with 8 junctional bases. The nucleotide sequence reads TGTGCCAGCAGCTTAGGACAGGGCTCTAACTATGGCTACACCTTC. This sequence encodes CASSLGQGSNYGYTF.